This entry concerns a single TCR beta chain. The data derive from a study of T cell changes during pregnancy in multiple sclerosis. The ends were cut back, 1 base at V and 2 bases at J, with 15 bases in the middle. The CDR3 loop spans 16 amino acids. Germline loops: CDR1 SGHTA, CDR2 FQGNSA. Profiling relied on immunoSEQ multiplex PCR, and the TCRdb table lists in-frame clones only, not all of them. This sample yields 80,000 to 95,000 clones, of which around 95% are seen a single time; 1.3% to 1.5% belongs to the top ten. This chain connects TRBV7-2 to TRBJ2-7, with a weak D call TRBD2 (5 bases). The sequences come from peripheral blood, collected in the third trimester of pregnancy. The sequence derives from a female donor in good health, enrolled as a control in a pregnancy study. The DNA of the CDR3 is TGTGCCAGCAGCTTAGAAAGCGGAAAAACACCCTACGAGCAGTACTTC. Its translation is CASSLESGKTPYEQYF. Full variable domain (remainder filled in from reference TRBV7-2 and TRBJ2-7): GAGVSQSPSNKVTEKGKDVELRCDPISGHTALYWYRQSLGQGLEFLIYFQGNSAPDKSGLPSDRFSAERTGGSVSTLTIQRTQQEDSAVYLCASSLESGKTPYEQYFGPGTRLTVT.